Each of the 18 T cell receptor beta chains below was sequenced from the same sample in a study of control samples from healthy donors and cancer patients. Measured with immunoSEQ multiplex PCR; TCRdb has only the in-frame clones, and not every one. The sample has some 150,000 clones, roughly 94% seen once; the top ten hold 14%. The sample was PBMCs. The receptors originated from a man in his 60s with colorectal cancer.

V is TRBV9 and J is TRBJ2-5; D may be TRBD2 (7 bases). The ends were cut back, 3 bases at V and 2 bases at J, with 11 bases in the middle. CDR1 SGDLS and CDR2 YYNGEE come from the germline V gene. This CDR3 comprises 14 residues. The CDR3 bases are TGTGCCAGCAGCGCGGGGGGCAGGCAAGAGACCCAGTACTTC. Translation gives CASSAGGRQETQYF. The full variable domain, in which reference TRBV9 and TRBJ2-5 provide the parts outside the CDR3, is DSGVTQTPKHLITATGQRVTLRCSPRSGDLSVYWYQQSLDQGLQFLIQYYNGEERAKGNILERFSAQQFPDLHSELNLSSLELGDSALYFCASSAGGRQETQYFGPGTRLLVL.

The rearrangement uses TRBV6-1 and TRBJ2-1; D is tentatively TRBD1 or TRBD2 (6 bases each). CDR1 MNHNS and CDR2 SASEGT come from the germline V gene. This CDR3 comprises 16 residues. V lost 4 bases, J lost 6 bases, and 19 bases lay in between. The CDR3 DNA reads TGTGCCAGCAGTGCAAGTGTAGGGGGGCCATTCAATGAGCAGTTCTTC. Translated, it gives CASSASVGGPFNEQFF.

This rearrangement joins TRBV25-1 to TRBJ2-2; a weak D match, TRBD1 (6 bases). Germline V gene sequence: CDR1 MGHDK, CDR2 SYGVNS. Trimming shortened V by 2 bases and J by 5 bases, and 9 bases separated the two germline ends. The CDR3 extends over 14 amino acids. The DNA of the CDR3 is TGTGCCAGCAGTGAACCCGACAGGACCGGGGAGCTGTTTTTT. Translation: CASSEPDRTGELFF.

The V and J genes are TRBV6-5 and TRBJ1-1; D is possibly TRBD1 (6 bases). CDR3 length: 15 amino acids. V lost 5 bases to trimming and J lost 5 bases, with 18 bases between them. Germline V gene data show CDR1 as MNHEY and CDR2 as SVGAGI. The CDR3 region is CASSRTRGSGTEAFF. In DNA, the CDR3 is TGTGCCAGCAGTAGAACCAGGGGTTCGGGTACTGAAGCTTTCTTT.

CDR3 sequence: CATSPAGSNYGYTF. DNA of the CDR3: TGTGCCACAAGCCCGGCAGGTTCAAACTATGGCTACACCTTC. This chain links TRBV10-3 with TRBJ1-2; D gene uncertain. V was clipped by 10 bases and J by 2 bases, with 17 bases between them. CDR3 size: 14 residues. Germline V gene sequence: CDR1 ENHRY, CDR2 SYGVKD.

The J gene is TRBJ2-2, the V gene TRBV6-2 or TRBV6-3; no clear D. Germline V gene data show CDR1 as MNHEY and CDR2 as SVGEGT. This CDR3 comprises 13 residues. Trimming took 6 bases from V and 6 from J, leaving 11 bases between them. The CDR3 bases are TGTGCCAGCAGCCTCTACTCCCCCGGGGAGCTGTTTTTT. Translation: CASSLYSPGELFF.

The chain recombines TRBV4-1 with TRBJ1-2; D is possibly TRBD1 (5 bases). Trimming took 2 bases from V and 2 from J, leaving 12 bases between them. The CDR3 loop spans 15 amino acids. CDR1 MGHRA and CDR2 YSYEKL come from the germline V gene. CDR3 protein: CASSQQGKFNYGYTF. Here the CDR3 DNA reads TGCGCCAGCAGCCAACAGGGTAAATTCAACTATGGCTACACCTTC.

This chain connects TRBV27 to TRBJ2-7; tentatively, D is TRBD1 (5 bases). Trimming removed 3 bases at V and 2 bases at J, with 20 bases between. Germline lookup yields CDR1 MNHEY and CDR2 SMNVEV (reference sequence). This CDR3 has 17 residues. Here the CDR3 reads CASSFRARVVETYEQYF. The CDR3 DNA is TGTGCCAGCAGTTTCAGGGCCAGGGTAGTGGAAACCTACGAGCAGTACTTC.

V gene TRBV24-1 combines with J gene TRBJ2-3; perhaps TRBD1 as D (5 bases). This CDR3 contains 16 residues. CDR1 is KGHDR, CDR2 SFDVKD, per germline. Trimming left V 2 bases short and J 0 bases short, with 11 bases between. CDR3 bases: TGTGCCACCAGTGATTGGGGCAGGGCTAGCACAGATACGCAGTATTTT. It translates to CATSDWGRASTDTQYF.

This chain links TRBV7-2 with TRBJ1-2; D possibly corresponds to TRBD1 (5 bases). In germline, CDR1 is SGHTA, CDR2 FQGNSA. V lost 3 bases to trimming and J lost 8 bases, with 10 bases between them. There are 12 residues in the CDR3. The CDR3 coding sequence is TGTGCCAGCAGCTTGGGGCAGTACGGCTACACCTTC. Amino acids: CASSLGQYGYTF. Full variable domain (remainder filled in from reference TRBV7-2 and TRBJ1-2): GAGVSQSPSNKVTEKGKDVELRCDPISGHTALYWYRQSLGQGLEFLIYFQGNSAPDKSGLPSDRFSAERTGGSVSTLTIQRTQQEDSAVYLCASSLGQYGYTFGSGTRLTVV.

The CDR3 nucleotides are TGTGCCAGCAGCCCACCGGGACAGAAAAACATTCAGTACTTC. Translated: CASSPPGQKNIQYF. The chain has TRBV3-1 (or the pseudogene TRBV3-2) and TRBJ2-4; 7 nucleotides line up with TRBD1. Looked up from germline, CDR1 is LGHDT and CDR2 is YNNKEL (reference sequence). The V segment lost 4 bases and the J segment 4 bases; nucleotides outside the gene matches: 4. The CDR3 covers 14 residues.

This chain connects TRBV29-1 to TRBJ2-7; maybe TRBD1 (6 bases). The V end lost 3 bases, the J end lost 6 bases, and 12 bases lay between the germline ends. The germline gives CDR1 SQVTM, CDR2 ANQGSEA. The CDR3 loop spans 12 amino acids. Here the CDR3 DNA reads TGCAGCGTTGACATGGGGGCTGTCGAGCAGTACTTC. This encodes CSVDMGAVEQYF.

As DNA, the CDR3 is TGTGCCAGCAGTGAAAGAGCGGGGGCGGGCTTCGTTGAGCAGTTCTTC. Its translation: CASSERAGAGFVEQFF. The chain carries TRBV2 and TRBJ2-1; TRBD2 matches at 8 bases. The CDR3 covers 16 residues. Germline loops: CDR1 SNHLY, CDR2 FYNNEI. The J segment lost 9 bases and the V segment lost 2 bases, leaving 12 bases of the junction unmatched.

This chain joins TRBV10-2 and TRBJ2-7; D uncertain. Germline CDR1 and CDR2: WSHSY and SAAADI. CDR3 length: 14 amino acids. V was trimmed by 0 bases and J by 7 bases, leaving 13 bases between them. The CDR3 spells CASSESTPGWEQYF. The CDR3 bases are TGCGCCAGCAGTGAGTCGACTCCCGGGTGGGAGCAGTACTTC.

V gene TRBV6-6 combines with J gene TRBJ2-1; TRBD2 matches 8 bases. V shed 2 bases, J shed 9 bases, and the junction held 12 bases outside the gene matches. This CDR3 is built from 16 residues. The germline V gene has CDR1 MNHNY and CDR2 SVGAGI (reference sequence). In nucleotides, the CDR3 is TGTGCCAGCAGTTACGGTGGCGGGGGGCGAAACAGTGAGCAGTTCTTC. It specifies CASSYGGGGRNSEQFF.

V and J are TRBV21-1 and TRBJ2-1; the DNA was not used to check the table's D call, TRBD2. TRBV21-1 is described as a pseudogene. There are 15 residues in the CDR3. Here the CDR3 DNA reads TGTGCCAGCAGCAAAGTAAGGAGCGAGCGGGGGGGCCGGTTCTTC. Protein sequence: CASSKVRSERGGRFF.

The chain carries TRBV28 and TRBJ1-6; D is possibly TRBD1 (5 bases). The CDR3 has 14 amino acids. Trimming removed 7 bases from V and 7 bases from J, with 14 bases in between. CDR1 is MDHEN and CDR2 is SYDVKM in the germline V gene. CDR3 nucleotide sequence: TGTGCCAGCACCGATCGACAGAGCAATTCACCCCTCCACTTT. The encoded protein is CASTDRQSNSPLHF.

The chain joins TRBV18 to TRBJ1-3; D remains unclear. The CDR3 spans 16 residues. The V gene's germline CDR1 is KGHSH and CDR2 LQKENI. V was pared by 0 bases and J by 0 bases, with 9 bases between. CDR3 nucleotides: TGTGCCAGCTCACCACCAGGACGATTCTCTGGAAACACCATATATTTT. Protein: CASSPPGRFSGNTIYF.